These 10 T cell receptor beta chains were all obtained from the same sample, sequenced in a study of OX40 agonist ivuxolimab in advanced cancers. Clones were read by immunoSEQ multiplex PCR, and TCRdb kept only the in-frame ones, dropping some. The sample consists of nearly 11,000 clones, approximately 89% of them appearing once. Sample: CD4+ or CD8+ T cells sorted from blood, taken in a trial of the OX40 agonist ivuxolimab. These receptors came from an adult with an advanced solid tumor such as melanoma, head and neck, liver or kidney cancer.

The chain couples TRBV28 to TRBJ2-7; 7 nucleotides align to TRBD1. Per germline, CDR1 MDHEN and CDR2 SYDVKM. V lost 5 bases, J lost 4 bases, and 14 bases stayed unmatched. This CDR3 has 16 residues. DNA for the CDR3: TGTGCCAGCAGTCCCTCGACCGGGACAGTTTTTTACGAGCAGTACTTC. It codes for CASSPSTGTVFYEQYF. The full variable domain, its missing parts supplied by reference TRBV28 and TRBJ2-7, is DVKVTQSSRYLVKRTGEKVFLECVQDMDHENMFWYRQDPGLGLRLIYFSYDVKMKEKGDIPEGYSVSREKKERFSLILESASTNQTSMYLCASSPSTGTVFYEQYFGPGTRLTVT.

This sequence joins TRBV21-1 and TRBJ1-1; the table's D gene call, TRBD1, was not cross checked with the DNA. TRBV21-1 is given as a pseudogene. The CDR3 consists of 16 residues. In nucleotides, the CDR3 is TGTGCCAGCAGCCCGCGGACAGGGGGCTGGGGCACTGAAGCTTTCTTT. Its translation: CASSPRTGGWGTEAFF.

The chain links TRBV29-1 to TRBJ1-2; 7 bases are shared with TRBD1. Unmatched junction bases numbered 0, after V lost 6 bases and J lost 2 bases. Germline CDR1 SQVTM, CDR2 ANQGSEA. The CDR3 is made up of 11 amino acids. CDR3 DNA: TGCAGCGTGACAGGGAACTATGGCTACACCTTC. The encoded protein is CSVTGNYGYTF.

The V call is TRBV7-3, the J call TRBJ2-3; D call uncertain. Trimming stripped 1 base from V and 1 base from J, with 3 bases between. The CDR3 sequence is 13 residues long. Germline CDR1 reads SGHTA; CDR2 reads FQGTGA. Here the CDR3 reads CASSLMGTDTQYF. The CDR3 DNA sequence: TGTGCCAGCAGCTTAATGGGCACAGATACGCAGTATTTT.

The chain has TRBV28 and TRBJ1-5; TRBD1 aligns across 8 bases. J was trimmed by 0 bases and V by 7 bases; bases with no gene match: 2. The CDR3 has 14 amino acids. Per the germline V gene, CDR1 is MDHEN and CDR2 is SYDVKM. The chain's CDR3 is CASKDRVSNQPQHF. CDR3 sequence (DNA): TGTGCCAGCAAGGACAGGGTTAGCAATCAGCCCCAGCATTTT.

The genes are TRBV14 and TRBJ2-3; D gene ambiguous. This CDR3 comprises 12 residues. Trimming pared 4 bases from V and 7 bases from J, leaving 9 bases between. CDR1 and CDR2 (germline): SGHDN, FVKESK. CDR3 protein: CASSPPDYTQYF. CDR3 bases: TGTGCCAGCAGCCCCCCCGATTATACGCAGTATTTT.

J is TRBJ2-7 and V is TRBV27; D gene unclear. This CDR3 region has 13 residues. The germline V gene encodes CDR1 MNHEY and CDR2 SMNVEV (reference sequence). With 6 bases removed from V and 6 bases from J, the gap between germline ends came to 15 bases. The CDR3, as DNA: TGTGCCAGCAGGCCCGTTTCGGGTGGCGAGCAGTACTTC. Protein sequence: CASRPVSGGEQYF.

This chain links TRBV4-3 with TRBJ2-7; 7 positions match TRBD2. V was pared by 5 bases and J by 2 bases, with 9 bases of the junction left unmatched. This CDR3 is built from 15 residues. The germline gives CDR1 LGHNA, CDR2 YSLEER. The DNA of the CDR3 is TGCGCCAGCAGCTTGGAACTAGCGCGAACCTACGAGCAGTACTTC. Amino acids: CASSLELARTYEQYF.

This clone showed up just a few times. The rearrangement joins TRBV6-5 to TRBJ1-5; TRBD1 might be the D (5 bases). The CDR3 is 15 residues long. Germline values: CDR1 MNHEY, CDR2 SVGAGI. With 7 bases removed from V and 1 base from J, the gap between germline ends came to 14 bases. CDR3 DNA sequence: TGTGCCAGCACCGCGGGGGGTGGGAGCAATCAGCCCCAGCATTTT. It specifies CASTAGGGSNQPQHF.

V gene TRBV28 combines with J gene TRBJ1-3; a possible D gene is TRBD1 (5 bases). Germline V gives CDR1 MDHEN, CDR2 SYDVKM. The CDR3 has 15 amino acids. V shed 3 bases and J shed 6 bases, with 15 bases lying between them. The CDR3 DNA is TGTGCCAGCAGTTTCTCCCCGGGACCGACAAACACCATATATTTT. Translated, it gives CASSFSPGPTNTIYF.